The T cell receptor beta chain described here comes from a study of cytomegalovirus exposure and HLA in healthy donors. General study results and limits: When analyzed later, a missense DCLRE1C variant was found to be linked to TCR beta V- and J-gene trimming.

On this clone: Its specificity is unknown.

PCR employed 60 Vbeta and 13 Jbeta primers. The method was immunoSEQ multiplex PCR; TCRdb's version includes in-frame clones alone and lacks a portion of them. The table has about 110,000 clones, 78% seen once; the top ten hold under 1.5%. The germline gives CDR1 SEHNR, CDR2 FQNEAQ (reference sequence). The V end was cut by 5 bases, the J end by 12 bases, with 17 bases between. The CDR3 runs to 12 residues. All donors participated as healthy donors of bone marrow. Although they were nominally healthy when sampled, donors likely had unrecorded immune exposures. Sequencing used PBMCs. The V gene is TRBV7-9, the J gene TRBJ2-7, with D unclear. The origin of this receptor is a man aged 25 to 45 in good health and CMV-seronegative. CDR3 sequence reads: CASSRESASPYF. CDR3 bases: TGTGCCAGCAGCCGCGAGAGTGCAAGTCCGTACTTC.